Listed below are T cell receptor beta chains from one sample, sequenced in a study of T-cell reconstitution after alpha-beta-depleted transplantation in children. Each CDR3 protein is one row after TCRdb ran MiXCR on the PCR reads. The table lists approximately 520,000 distinct CDR3 sequences, 10% to 12% of them singletons. Sequencing used PBMCs, mostly from graft donor cells, obtained 180 days after TCRalphabeta/CD19-depleted stem cell transplant. The receptors derive from a female patient aged 2-10 years who had a stem cell transplant for aplastic anemia, so the T cells may come from the graft donor. Each CDR3 is given with its conserved first and last residue. D genes are given only for firm matches. Rows give clone size only sometimes, using once, few, many, or a class for an expanded clone.

D	V	size	J	length	DNA	CDR3
TRBD1	TRBV27	-	TRBJ1-5	16	TGTGCCAGCAGTTTGAGGACAGGGGAGAGCAATCAGCCCCAGCATTTT	CASSLRTGESNQPQHF
TRBD2	TRBV7-3	few	TRBJ2-3	17	TGTGCCAGCAGCTTAACGGGACTAGCGGGACGGGCAGATACGCAGTATTTT	CASSLTGLAGRADTQYF
-	TRBV5-1	few	TRBJ2-1	18	TGCGCCAGCAGCTTGAATCGCAGGGGACCGTTCGGAAACAATGAGCAGTTCTTC	CASSLNRRGPFGNNEQFF
TRBD1	TRBV7-9	many	TRBJ2-5	15	TGTGCCAGCAGCTCCGGGACAGGGGGGAAAGTGACCCAGTACTTC	CASSSGTGGKVTQYF
TRBD1	TRBV2	few	TRBJ2-1	17	TGTGCCAGCAGAAGACCGACAGGGGGCAAATCCTACAATGAGCAGTTCTTC	CASRRPTGGKSYNEQFF
-	TRBV7-2	-	TRBJ1-6	15	TGTGCCAGCAGCTTAGCAGTCAGTGGGGTTTCACCCCTCCACTTT	CASSLAVSGVSPLHF
-	TRBV5-4	few	TRBJ2-3	15	TGTGCCAGCAGCTTCGCGACGGTTAGCACAGATACGCAGTATTTT	CASSFATVSTDTQYF
TRBD2	TRBV7-3	few	TRBJ2-3	16	TGTGCCAGCAGCTCCGCCCCGGTGACTAGCAAGGATACGCAGTATTTT	CASSSAPVTSKDTQYF
TRBD1	TRBV20-1	-	TRBJ2-1	13	TGCAGTGCGTCCGGGACAGGGAGGGGTGAGCAGTTCTTC	CSASGTGRGEQFF
-	TRBV18	-	TRBJ1-1	13	TGTGCCAGCTCACAACAGGAAGGCACTGAAGCTTTCTTT	CASSQQEGTEAFF
-	TRBV11-3	-	TRBJ1-1	14	TGTGCCAGCAGCTCACAGCCCATGAACACTGAAGCTTTCTTT	CASSSQPMNTEAFF
-	TRBV6-5	-	TRBJ2-7	16	TGTGCCAGCAGCCGATGGACGGGGTGGGGCCCTAACGAGCAGTACTTC	CASSRWTGWGPNEQYF
-	TRBV29-1	-	TRBJ2-5	13	TGCAGCGTTGAAGCAAGGGGCCAAGAGACCCAGTACTTC	CSVEARGQETQYF
-	TRBV4-2	-	TRBJ2-7	14	TGTGCCAGCAGCCCATCGGGAAACGCCTACGAGCAGTACTTC	CASSPSGNAYEQYF
-	TRBV7-8	few	TRBJ2-3	14	TGTGCCAGCAGCTTACTCAGTAGCACAGATACGCAGTATTTT	CASSLLSSTDTQYF
-	TRBV6-6	-	TRBJ1-4	13	TGTGCCAGCAGTTACTCGAAGGGCACGGAACTGTTTTTT	CASSYSKGTELFF
TRBD1	TRBV20-1	-	TRBJ1-2	15	TGCAGTGCTAGAGATGGCGACAGGGGGGCCTATGGCTACCCCTTC	CSARDGDRGAYGYPF
-	TRBV7-9	-	TRBJ1-5	13	TGTGCCAGCAGCTTCGAGGATTTTCAGCCCCAGCATTTT	CASSFEDFQPQHF
TRBD2	TRBV5-1	many	TRBJ2-5	14	TGCGCCAGCAGCTTGGGACTAGCGGGAGAGACCCAGTACTTC	CASSLGLAGETQYF
-	TRBV20-1	-	TRBJ2-1	17	TGCAGTGCTAGAAACCGTCAGGCACCTAACTCCTACAATGAGCAGTTCTTC	CSARNRQAPNSYNEQFF
-	TRBV3-1	few	TRBJ1-3	18	TGTGCCAGCAGCCAAGATGGAGGCTTAACAAAATCTGGAAACACCATATATTTT	CASSQDGGLTKSGNTIYF
-	TRBV28	many	TRBJ2-2	12	TGTGCCAGCAGTTTAACTACCGGGGAGCTGTTTTTT	CASSLTTGELFF
-	TRBV7-9	-	TRBJ2-1	16	TGTGCCAGCAGCTTCTTTAGGGTGCCAGCCTACAATGAGCAGTTCTTC	CASSFFRVPAYNEQFF
-	TRBV18	-	TRBJ1-4	16	TGTGCCAGCTCTCCGACAGGAGGCGCAACTAATGAAAAACTGTTTTTT	CASSPTGGATNEKLFF
-	TRBV4-3	few	TRBJ2-5	13	TGCGCCAGCAGCCAATTCACGAGGGAGACCCAGTACTTC	CASSQFTRETQYF
TRBD2	TRBV28	few	TRBJ2-1	15	TGTGCCAGCAGAACTGTTAGCGGGAGTGGGAATGAGCAGTTCTTC	CASRTVSGSGNEQFF
-	TRBV12-3/TRBV12-4	many	TRBJ2-2	16	TGTGCCAGCAGTCAAAACCGACAGTTTCTTGATCTCGGGCTGTTTTTT	CASSQNRQFLDLGLFF
TRBD2	TRBV12-3/TRBV12-4	-	TRBJ2-3	17	TGTGCCAGCAGGCGAGGGACTAGGATCCTCTTCACAGATACGCAGTATTTT	CASRRGTRILFTDTQYF
-	TRBV12-3/TRBV12-4	few	TRBJ2-6	18	TGTGCCAGCAGTGGTGACGGGAGTCAGGGCTCTGGGGCCAACGTCCTGACTTTC	CASSGDGSQGSGANVLTF
TRBD2	TRBV27	few	TRBJ2-1	16	TGTGCCAGCAGTTTAAGTGGCGGGGGGAGGTACAATGAGCAGTTCTTC	CASSLSGGGRYNEQFF
TRBD2	TRBV24-1	-	TRBJ2-1	20	TGTGCCACCAGTGATTTGGCGCTAGCGGGGTCTCAGAGCTCCTACAATGAGCAGTTCTTC	CATSDLALAGSQSSYNEQFF
TRBD1	TRBV29-1	many	TRBJ2-1	14	TGCAGCGTGGGGCCCGGGACAGGGGACGGTGAGCAGTTCTTC	CSVGPGTGDGEQFF
-	TRBV7-3	-	TRBJ2-1	24	TGTGCCAGCAGCTTAAAGGGACTGAAGTTGATACTAACTACCGGGACCCTAACATACAATGAGCAGTTCTTC	CASSLKGLKLILTTGTLTYNEQFF
TRBD1	TRBV6-5	-	TRBJ1-3	15	TGTGCCAGCAGTTACTCGGGACAGGGGGCAAACACCATATATTTT	CASSYSGQGANTIYF
TRBD1	TRBV25-1	-	TRBJ1-2	16	TGTGCCAGCAGTGAAGGGGGGACAGTGAAAAACTATGGCTACACCTTC	CASSEGGTVKNYGYTF
-	TRBV6-5	few	TRBJ1-2	13	TGTGCCAGCAGTTACACCGCAAAATATGGCTACACCTTC	CASSYTAKYGYTF
-	TRBV12-3/TRBV12-4	-	TRBJ1-2	15	TGTGCCAGCAGGGCCCAGGGCAGGTCAACCTATGGCTACACCTTC	CASRAQGRSTYGYTF
-	TRBV6-2/TRBV6-3	-	TRBJ2-1	13	TGTGCCAGCAGTTACTCGAAACCCAATGAGCAGTTCTTC	CASSYSKPNEQFF
-	TRBV28	few	TRBJ2-6	15	TGTGCCAGCGGAGATAGAGGGTATGGGGCCAACGTCCTGACTTTC	CASGDRGYGANVLTF
TRBD2	TRBV20-1	-	TRBJ2-5	16	TGCAGTGGCCCTCCCCGGCTAGCGGGAGGGGGAGAGACCCAGTACTTC	CSGPPRLAGGGETQYF
-	TRBV7-9	-	TRBJ2-2	12	TGTGCCAGCAGCCTGAGCGGCGGGGAGCTGTTTTTT	CASSLSGGELFF
TRBD2	TRBV18	-	TRBJ2-1	17	TGTGCCAGCTCACCATGGCTCGCGGGAGGGCCTGGCAATGAGCAGTTCTTC	CASSPWLAGGPGNEQFF
-	TRBV21-1	few	TRBJ1-4	11	TGTGCCAGCAGGCTACAGGAAAAACTGTTTTTT	CASRLQEKLFF
TRBD1	TRBV24-1	-	TRBJ2-7	14	TGTGCCACCAGTGATTTGGGACAGGGCCTGGGGCAGTACTTC	CATSDLGQGLGQYF
-	TRBV11-2	-	TRBJ2-7	14	TGTGCCAGCAGCTTAGATCCCAATGCCCACGAGCAGTACTTC	CASSLDPNAHEQYF
-	TRBV7-2	-	TRBJ2-5	16	TGTGCCAGCAGCTCCTCAGGCCTAGGGGGCCAAGAGACCCAGTACTTC	CASSSSGLGGQETQYF
-	TRBV28	many	TRBJ2-1	16	TGTGCCAGCAGTTCCGCAGGATTCCCTCTAACCAATGAGCAGTTCTTC	CASSSAGFPLTNEQFF
-	TRBV7-3	-	TRBJ2-1	19	TGTGCCAGCAGCTTACCTTACCGCGGCGGGAAAAGCTCCTACAATGAGCAGTTCTTC	CASSLPYRGGKSSYNEQFF
TRBD1	TRBV6-2/TRBV6-3	-	TRBJ1-5	18	TGTGCCAGCAGTTACCCGGGACAGGGGGCGGTAAGCAATCAGCCCCAGCATTTT	CASSYPGQGAVSNQPQHF
-	TRBV20-1	-	TRBJ1-6	13	TGCAGTGCTAGTTCGACAGCTAATTCACCCCTCCACTTT	CSASSTANSPLHF
-	TRBV5-1	many	TRBJ1-1	13	TGTGCCAGCAGCTTAGACAGAAACACTGAAGCTTTCTTT	CASSLDRNTEAFF
TRBD2	TRBV3-1	-	TRBJ2-3	16	TGTGCCAGCAGCCAAGTAGCGGGGTTCATAACAGATACGCAGTATTTT	CASSQVAGFITDTQYF
-	TRBV5-1	few	TRBJ1-5	15	TGCGCCAGCAGCTTGGATGGGACACGGGGTTGGCCCCAGCATTTT	CASSLDGTRGWPQHF
TRBD1	TRBV10-3	many	TRBJ2-2	18	TGTGCCATCAGTGAGTCTTCAGGGGGCTACCCGAACACCGGGGAGCTGTTTTTT	CAISESSGGYPNTGELFF
TRBD1	TRBV6-1	few	TRBJ2-5	16	TGTGCCAGCAGTCAAGGGACAGGATCCTTCCAAGAGACCCAGTACTTC	CASSQGTGSFQETQYF
TRBD2	TRBV4-3	-	TRBJ2-3	14	TGCGCCAGCAGCCCCCCGGGGGGTCCAGATACGCAGTATTTT	CASSPPGGPDTQYF
TRBD1	TRBV9	-	TRBJ2-5	13	TGTGCCAGCAGCGGGGACAGGGGTGAGACCCAGTACTTC	CASSGDRGETQYF
-	TRBV7-8	many	TRBJ1-5	14	TGTGCCAGCAGCCCAGGGAGCACCTATCAGCCCCAGCATTTT	CASSPGSTYQPQHF
TRBD1	TRBV18	-	TRBJ1-3	18	TGTGCCAGCTCACCATCGGGACAGGGGGTTCTTTCTGGAAACACCATATATTTT	CASSPSGQGVLSGNTIYF
TRBD2	TRBV4-3	-	TRBJ2-7	16	TGCGCCAGCAGCCAAGATGGGAGCGGGAGGTCCTACGAGCAGTACTTC	CASSQDGSGRSYEQYF